Shown below are 18 T cell receptor beta chains from a single sample sequenced in a study of Ad26.COV2.S vaccination and SARS-CoV-2 variants. Here immunoSEQ multiplex PCR was the method, and the copy in TCRdb shows in-frame clones only, minus some. Here the sample spans 300,000 to 350,000 clones, around four fifths being singletons. Treatment in this sample: over 15 received Ad26.COV2.S at low or high dose, single or two shots; roughly 5 received placebo; per-sample allocation not given. Material that was analyzed had been drawn on day 63 after the first vaccine or placebo injection. The source material was peripheral blood, sampled in a trial of Ad26.COV2.S vaccine versus placebo. All receptors come from a person aged 18-60 years who received the Ad26.COV2.S COVID-19 vaccine or a placebo.

The chain employs TRBV19 and TRBJ1-2; possibly TRBD1 for D (6 bases). The CDR3 is made up of 13 amino acids. The germline V gene encodes CDR1 LNHDA and CDR2 SQIVND (reference sequence). Trimming shortened V by 3 bases and J by 3 bases, and 8 bases separated the two germline ends. CDR3 coding DNA: TGTGCCAGTAGTATGGGGGCAGACTATGGCTACACCTTC. Encoded protein: CASSMGADYGYTF.

V is TRBV7-2 and J is TRBJ2-6; 7 bases map to TRBD1. The CDR3 runs to 16 residues. The trim removed 5 bases at V and 1 base at J, leaving 5 bases unmatched. In germline, CDR1 is SGHTA, CDR2 FQGNSA. In DNA, the CDR3 is TGTGCCAGCAGCGCGAACAGGGGTTCTGGGGCCAACGTCCTGACTTTC. This translates into CASSANRGSGANVLTF.

This clone turned up a few times. The rearrangement links TRBV7-2 to TRBJ1-2; D is uncertain. The CDR3 covers 12 residues. The V gene lost 6 bases and the J gene lost 4 bases, with 9 bases spanning the gap. Germline CDR1 reads SGHTA; CDR2 reads FQGNSA. The CDR3 loop is CASRGAGYGYTF. Here the CDR3 DNA reads TGTGCCAGCAGGGGTGCAGGCTATGGCTACACCTTC.

The chain links TRBV28 to TRBJ1-4; D not certain. The CDR3 has 13 residues. V shed 5 bases and J shed 8 bases, with 12 bases lying between them. The germline CDR1 and CDR2 sequences are MDHEN and SYDVKM. The CDR3 protein is CASSKTAWEKLFF. For the CDR3, the DNA is TGTGCCAGCAGTAAGACCGCTTGGGAAAAACTGTTTTTT. Filled out from reference TRBV28 and TRBJ1-4, the complete variable domain reads DVKVTQSSRYLVKRTGEKVFLECVQDMDHENMFWYRQDPGLGLRLIYFSYDVKMKEKGDIPEGYSVSREKKERFSLILESASTNQTSMYLCASSKTAWEKLFFGSGTQLSVL.

The chain couples TRBV5-1 to TRBJ1-1; TRBD1 agrees at 8 bases. The CDR3 runs 14 residues. V was pared by 4 bases and J by 6 bases, with 8 bases of the junction left unmatched. Germline CDR1 is SGHRS and CDR2 is YFSETQ. The CDR3 DNA follows: TGCGCCAGCAGCCCAACAGGGGGATCTGCTGAAGCTTTCTTT. This translates into CASSPTGGSAEAFF. Full variable domain (remainder filled in from reference TRBV5-1 and TRBJ1-1): KAGVTQTPRYLIKTRGQQVTLSCSPISGHRSVSWYQQTPGQGLQFLFEYFSETQRNKGNFPGRFSGRQFSNSRSEMNVSTLELGDSALYLCASSPTGGSAEAFFGQGTRLTVV.

V usage is TRBV9 and J usage is TRBJ2-7, with D tentatively TRBD1 (6 bases). Deletions cut 0 bases from V and 0 bases from J, with 10 bases between. CDR1 is SGDLS, CDR2 YYNGEE, per germline. This CDR3 contains 15 residues. CDR3 region: CASSVAGQSSYEQYF. CDR3 coding DNA: TGTGCCAGCAGCGTAGCCGGACAGAGCTCCTACGAGCAGTACTTC.

The rearrangement links TRBV20-1 to TRBJ1-2, with 8 bases lining up with TRBD1. This CDR3 is built from 10 residues. Germline-derived CDR1 and CDR2 are DFQATT and SNEGSKA (reference sequence). The trim removed 6 bases at V and 6 bases at J, leaving 0 bases unmatched. The CDR3 region is CSADRDGYTF. CDR3 bases: TGCAGTGCGGACAGGGATGGCTACACCTTC.

The CDR3 spells CASSQDPGTYQETQYF. CDR3 in DNA: TGTGCCAGCAGCCAAGACCCGGGAACCTACCAAGAGACCCAGTACTTC. The J gene is TRBJ2-5, the V gene TRBV3-1 (or the pseudogene TRBV3-2), with TRBD2 as a possible D gene (5 bases). V shed 0 bases and J shed 0 bases, with 11 bases lying between them. Germline V CDR1 and CDR2: LGHDT, YNNKEL (reference sequence). CDR3 length equals 16 residues.

V is TRBV9 and J is TRBJ2-2; D gene ambiguous. The germline V and J ends were trimmed by 1 base and 9 bases, with 16 bases remaining between them. CDR3 size: 15 residues. Germline CDR1 reads SGDLS; CDR2 reads YYNGEE. As DNA, the CDR3 is TGTGCCAGCAGCGTAACTGGTCTGTCCATCCGGGAGCTGTTTTTT. This codes for CASSVTGLSIRELFF.

The chain combines TRBV4-1 with TRBJ1-1, with 8 bases lining up with TRBD1. V gave up 5 bases and J gave up 4 bases; unmatched junction bases: 9. This CDR3 contains 15 residues. Germline assignment: CDR1 MGHRA and CDR2 YSYEKL. This CDR3 reads CASSTTDRGITEAFF. CDR3 nucleotide sequence: TGCGCCAGCAGCACAACCGACAGGGGTATCACTGAAGCTTTCTTT.

This sequence joins TRBV3-1 (or the pseudogene TRBV3-2) and TRBJ2-4, with unresolved D. V lost 0 bases, J lost 1 base, and 13 bases lay in between. This CDR3 is built from 17 residues. Germline values: CDR1 LGHDT, CDR2 YNNKEL (reference sequence). The DNA for the CDR3 is TGTGCCAGCAGCCAAGATCATGGAGCGTCGGCCAAAAACATTCAGTACTTC. Protein sequence: CASSQDHGASAKNIQYF.

V is TRBV6-5 and J is TRBJ2-3, with 8 nucleotides matching TRBD1. J gave up 4 bases and V 6 bases, and 6 bases lay outside the gene matches. Germline loops: CDR1 MNHEY, CDR2 SVGAGI. The CDR3 has 14 residues. CDR3 bases: TGTGCCAGCAGCCGGACAGGGACCTCAGATACGCAGTATTTT. Translated, it gives CASSRTGTSDTQYF.

The gene calls are TRBV4-1 and TRBJ2-2, with D unclear. V dropped 3 bases and J dropped 1 base, with 6 bases sitting between them. CDR3 length: 14 amino acids. The germline V gene encodes CDR1 MGHRA and CDR2 YSYEKL. The CDR3 region is CASSHHKNTGELFF. The CDR3 nucleotides are TGCGCCAGCAGCCACCACAAGAACACCGGGGAGCTGTTTTTT.

The CDR3 DNA reads TGCGCCAGCAGCTTGGGAGTCGGGGGAAATGAGCAGTTCTTC. Its translation: CASSLGVGGNEQFF. This chain links TRBV5-1 with TRBJ2-1, with TRBD2 as a possible D gene (6 bases). Trimming stripped 0 bases from V and 7 bases from J, with 11 bases between. The length of the CDR3 is 14 residues. Germline CDR1 and CDR2: SGHRS and YFSETQ.

The gene calls are TRBV7-9 and TRBJ2-5; D not resolved. The CDR3 is 16 residues long. Between the trimmed V and J ends, which lost 4 bases and 1 base, there was a span of 16 bases. Germline lookup yields CDR1 SEHNR and CDR2 FQNEAQ (reference sequence). CDR3 in amino acids: CASSYDHGRGQETQYF. CDR3 sequence (DNA): TGTGCCAGCAGCTACGACCATGGGCGTGGCCAAGAGACCCAGTACTTC.

The chain links TRBV15 to TRBJ1-4; D remains ambiguous. V lost 0 bases and J lost 6, with 11 bases in between. CDR1 and CDR2 (germline): LNHNV, YYDKDF (reference sequence). The CDR3 is 15 residues long. The CDR3 is CATSRDEGWDEKLFF. The CDR3 DNA reads as TGTGCCACCAGCAGAGATGAGGGCTGGGATGAAAAACTGTTTTTT.

The gene calls are TRBV7-9 and TRBJ2-1; 7 bases are a match to TRBD2. V lost 2 bases to trimming and J lost 7 bases; unmatched junction nucleotides: 11. This CDR3 contains 16 residues. Germline V gene data show CDR1 as SEHNR and CDR2 as FQNEAQ (reference sequence). CDR3 protein: CASSLLVAGVMNEQFF. For the CDR3, the DNA is TGTGCCAGCAGCTTATTGGTTGCGGGGGTGATGAATGAGCAGTTCTTC.

The rearrangement links TRBV5-1 to TRBJ2-7; TRBD1 agrees at 7 bases. Unmatched junction bases numbered 7, after V lost 3 bases and J lost 4 bases. Germline CDR1 is SGHRS and CDR2 is YFSETQ. The CDR3 sequence is 14 residues long. The CDR3 spells CASSWGRQGYEQYF. The CDR3 DNA sequence: TGCGCCAGCAGCTGGGGCCGACAGGGATACGAGCAGTACTTC.